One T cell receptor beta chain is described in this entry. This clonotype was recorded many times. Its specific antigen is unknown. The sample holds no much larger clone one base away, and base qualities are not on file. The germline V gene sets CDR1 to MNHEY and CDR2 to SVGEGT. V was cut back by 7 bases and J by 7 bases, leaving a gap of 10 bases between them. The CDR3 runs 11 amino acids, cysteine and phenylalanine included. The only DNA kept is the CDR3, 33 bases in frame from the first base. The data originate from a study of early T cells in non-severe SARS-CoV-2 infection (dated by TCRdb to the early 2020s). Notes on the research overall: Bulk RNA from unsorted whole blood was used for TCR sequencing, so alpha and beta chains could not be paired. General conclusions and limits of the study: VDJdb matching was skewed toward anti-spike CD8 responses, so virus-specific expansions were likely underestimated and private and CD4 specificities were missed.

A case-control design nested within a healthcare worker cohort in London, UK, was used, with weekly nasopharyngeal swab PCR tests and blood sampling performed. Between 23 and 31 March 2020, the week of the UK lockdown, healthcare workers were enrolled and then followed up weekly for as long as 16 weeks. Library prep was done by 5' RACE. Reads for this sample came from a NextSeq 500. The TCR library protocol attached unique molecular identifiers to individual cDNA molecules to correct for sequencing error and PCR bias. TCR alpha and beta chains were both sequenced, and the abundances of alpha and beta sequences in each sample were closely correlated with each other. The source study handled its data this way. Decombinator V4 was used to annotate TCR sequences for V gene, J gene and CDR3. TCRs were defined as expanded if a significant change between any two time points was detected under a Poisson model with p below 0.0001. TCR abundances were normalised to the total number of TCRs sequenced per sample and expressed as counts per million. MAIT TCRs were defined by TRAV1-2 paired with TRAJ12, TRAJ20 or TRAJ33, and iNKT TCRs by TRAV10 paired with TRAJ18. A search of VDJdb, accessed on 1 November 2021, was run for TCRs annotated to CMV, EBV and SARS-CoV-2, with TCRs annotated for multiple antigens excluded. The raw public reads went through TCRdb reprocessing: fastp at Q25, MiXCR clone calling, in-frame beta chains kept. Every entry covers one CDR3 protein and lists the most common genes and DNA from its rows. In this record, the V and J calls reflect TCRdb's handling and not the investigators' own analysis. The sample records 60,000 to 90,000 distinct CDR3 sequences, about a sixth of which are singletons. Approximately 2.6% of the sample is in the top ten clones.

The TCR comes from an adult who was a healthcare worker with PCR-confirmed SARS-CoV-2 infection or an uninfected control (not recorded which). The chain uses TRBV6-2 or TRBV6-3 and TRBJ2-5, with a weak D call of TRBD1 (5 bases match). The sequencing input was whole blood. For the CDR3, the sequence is CASNLRGTQYF. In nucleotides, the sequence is TGTGCCAGCAACCTAAGGGGGACCCAGTACTTC.